This TCR beta chain came from a study of vaccination effects on CD4 cells after COVID-19. Before sequencing, viral peptide pools were used by the ViraFEST assay to expand antigen-specific CD4+ T cells. Culture proceeded for 9 to 11 days, and CD4+ T cells were then isolated. Nucleocapsid antibodies stayed negative before and after vaccination, showing no earlier SARS-CoV-2 infection. This clone appeared a few times. Antigen: not known. Different DNA sequences within this sample yield the same CDR3. This CDR3 region has 13 residues. Trimming shortened V by 3 bases and J by 7 bases, and 12 bases separated the two germline ends. Germline V gives CDR1 KGHSH, CDR2 LQKENI. Sequencing used immunoSEQ multiplex PCR; TCRdb keeps in-frame clones, though not all of them. The profile shows more than 50,000 clones, 81% of them singletons.

The chain joins TRBV18 to TRBJ1-2, with a possible D match to TRBD1 (6 bases). This TCR was recovered from a human donor who received a COVID-19 vaccine. The material was CD4+ T cells from PBMCs cultured with HCoV-229E spike peptides, obtained before COVID-19 vaccination. The CDR3 spells CASSPRTASGYTF. Here the CDR3 DNA reads TGTGCCAGCTCACCTCGGACAGCTTCTGGCTACACCTTC.